A selection of T cell receptor beta chains follows, all from one sample in a study of blood T cell repertoires in COVID-19. Libraries were prepared by immunoSEQ multiplex PCR; TCRdb keeps only in-frame clonotypes and omits some of them. The table records tens of thousands of clones, roughly 87% of them present only once. The source material was peripheral blood. The receptor source for this set is a man between 60 and 75 years old with acute or convalescent COVID-19. CDR3s include the opening cysteine and the closing phenylalanine or tryptophan. A D gene is named only where the DNA matches it firmly. Clone size is shown for a subset of rows, as once, few, many or a class of expanded clone.

>TRBJ2-2|-|TRBV18|-
TGTGCCAGCTCACCACAGCGTACCGGGGAGCTGTTTTTT
CASSPQRTGELFF
>TRBJ2-1|-|TRBV9|TRBD1
TGTGCCAGCAGCGTAGGGGGGACAGGGGCCTACAATGAGCAGTTCTTC
CASSVGGTGAYNEQFF
>TRBJ2-2|-|TRBV19|-
TGTGCCAGTATACCCCCGGGGAGTCAAACCGGGGAGCTGTTTTTT
CASIPPGSQTGELFF
>TRBJ2-1|-|TRBV21-1|-
TGTGCCAGCAGCAAAGCGCGGGGGGGCCACAATGAGCAGTTCTTC
CASSKARGGHNEQFF
>TRBJ2-3|-|TRBV9|-
TGTGCCAGCAGCGTGCCCAGACAGAGAACAGATACGCAGTATTTT
CASSVPRQRTDTQYF
>TRBJ1-4|-|TRBV6-1|-
TGTGCCAGCAGTGAATTAAAGGCGGGGGATGAAAAACTGTTTTTT
CASSELKAGDEKLFF
>TRBJ2-1|-|TRBV24-1|-
TGTGCCACCAGTGATTTGGGTAGCGGATACAATGAGCAGTTCTTC
CATSDLGSGYNEQFF
>TRBJ2-7|-|TRBV7-2|TRBD2
TGTGCCAGCGGGTGGCAGGCCGGGAGGTACGAGCAGTACTTC
CASGWQAGRYEQYF
>TRBJ2-3|-|TRBV13|-
TGTGCCAGCAGCTTAGGAGCTAGCGTGGGATTGGATACGCAGTATTTT
CASSLGASVGLDTQYF
>TRBJ1-1|-|TRBV3-1/TRBV3-2|TRBD1
TGTGCCAGCAGCGTTACACAGGGGAGTGACACTGAAGCTTTCTTT
CASSVTQGSDTEAFF
>TRBJ1-3|-|TRBV9|-
TGTGCCAGCAGCGTACGGGGAGAAGAAAACACCATATATTTT
CASSVRGEENTIYF
>TRBJ1-1|-|TRBV27|-
TGTGCCAGCAGTTTACGAATACAGGGCTTAGGGGACACTGAAGCTTTCTTT
CASSLRIQGLGDTEAFF
>TRBJ1-1|-|TRBV7-8|TRBD1
TGTGCCAGCAGCATTAGACAGGGGGCCCCCGAAGCTTTCTTT
CASSIRQGAPEAFF
>TRBJ2-1|-|TRBV7-9|-
TGTGCCAGCAGCTGGAAGACCCTAGAGCCTTTCTTC
CASSWKTLEPFF
>TRBJ2-7|-|TRBV29-1|TRBD1
TGCAGCGCAACACAGGGGACCTACGAGCAGTACTTC
CSATQGTYEQYF
>TRBJ1-5|-|TRBV2|-
TGTGCCAGTAGAGGGGGTTTTAGCAATCAGCCCCAGCATTTT
CASRGGFSNQPQHF
>TRBJ2-4|-|TRBV4-1|TRBD1
TGCGCCAGCAGCCTAAACGCGGAGGGACAGGGCAAAAACATTCAGTACTTC
CASSLNAEGQGKNIQYF
>TRBJ2-3|-|TRBV28|-
TGTGCCAGCAGTGAGGGTCCGGGGACTAGCACAGATACGCAGTATTTT
CASSEGPGTSTDTQYF
>TRBJ1-5|-|TRBV7-9|-
TGTGCCAGCAGCCGAGAGGGCAATCAGCCCCAGCATTTT
CASSREGNQPQHF
>TRBJ2-7|medium-sized|TRBV29-1|-
TGCAGCGGACTCAGCCCCCCTAACGAGCAGTACTTC
CSGLSPPNEQYF
>TRBJ1-2|few|TRBV6-1|-
TGTGCCAGCAGTGAAACCCGAGTACGCGTAGGCTACACCTTC
CASSETRVRVGYTF
>TRBJ1-1|-|TRBV10-3|-
TGTGCCATCAGTCTGGCAGGCGCGAACACTGAAGCTTTCTTT
CAISLAGANTEAFF
>TRBJ1-2|-|TRBV29-1|-
TGCAGCGTGAGCACAGGCGGCTACACCTTC
CSVSTGGYTF
>TRBJ2-1|-|TRBV19|TRBD2
TGTGCCCCACTTCCGAGGGAGCGGGGGGGGGCCTACAATGAGCAGTTCTTC
CAPLPRERGGAYNEQFF
>TRBJ1-2|-|TRBV7-9|-
TGTGCCAGCACCACTACGAGGACTGTCTACACCTTC
CASTTTRTVYTF
>TRBJ1-2|-|TRBV11-2|-
TGTGCCAGCAGCTGGGGCACCAGGTCCCTCTATGGCTACACCTTC
CASSWGTRSLYGYTF
>TRBJ1-5|-|TRBV10-3|TRBD1
TGTGCCATCAGTGGTTCGGACAGGAAAAATAGCAATCAGCCCCAGCATTTT
CAISGSDRKNSNQPQHF
>TRBJ1-1|-|TRBV10-3|-
TGTGCCACCGATGAAACTAACCGGGGGAACACTGAAGCTTTCTTT
CATDETNRGNTEAFF
>TRBJ2-1|-|TRBV30|-
TGTGCCTCCCACGGAGGTTACAATGAGCAGTTCTTC
CASHGGYNEQFF
>TRBJ1-6|-|TRBV7-9|-
TGTGCCAGCAGCTTATCGGCCCTCCACTTT
CASSLSALHF
>TRBJ2-7|-|TRBV27|TRBD2
TGTGCCAGCAGTACCGGGACTAGCGGGTCCTACGAGCAGTACTTC
CASSTGTSGSYEQYF
>TRBJ1-1|-|TRBV5-4|-
TGTGCCAGCATTGCCGCCCAGGGGACTGAAGCTTTCTTT
CASIAAQGTEAFF
>TRBJ1-1|-|TRBV3-1/TRBV3-2|-
TGTGCCAGCAGCCAGAAGGGGACTGAAGCTTTCTTT
CASSQKGTEAFF
>TRBJ2-5|-|TRBV11-2|-
TGTGCCAGCAGCTTACTTATCAGGGGAGAGACCCAGTACTTC
CASSLLIRGETQYF
>TRBJ1-1|-|TRBV6-1|-
TGTGCCAGCAGTGAGATACAGGAAATGAACACTGAAGCTTTCTTT
CASSEIQEMNTEAFF
>TRBJ1-4|once|TRBV13|-
TGTGCCAGCAGCCCACCACGAGAAGGGGCTCATGAAAAACTGTTTTTT
CASSPPREGAHEKLFF
>TRBJ1-3|-|TRBV9|TRBD1
TGTGCCAGCAGCGACCCTGGGGGACAGGGCCTTCTTACTGGAAACACCATATATTTT
CASSDPGGQGLLTGNTIYF
>TRBJ1-1|once|TRBV5-6|-
TGTGCCAGCGTTGGAGGAAGACAAGCTGAAGCTTTCTTT
CASVGGRQAEAFF
>TRBJ2-5|-|TRBV5-1|-
TGCGCCAGCAACACGGATCGGGGTGAGACCCAGTACTTC
CASNTDRGETQYF
>TRBJ2-2|-|TRBV2|-
TGTGCCAGCAGGGACATCTGGGACACCGGGGAGCTGTTTTTT
CASRDIWDTGELFF
>TRBJ1-3|-|TRBV9|-
TGTGCCAGCAGCGTAGAAGGGGGCTCTGGAAACACCATATATTTT
CASSVEGGSGNTIYF
>TRBJ2-7|-|TRBV7-8|TRBD2
TGTGCCAGCAGCTTAGAGGGAGGGGACTACGAGCAGTACTTC
CASSLEGGDYEQYF
>TRBJ2-7|-|TRBV3-1/TRBV3-2|TRBD1
TGTGCCAGCAGCCGTGAGGGACAGGGTTCTGGCGAGCAGTACTTC
CASSREGQGSGEQYF
>TRBJ1-2|-|TRBV7-2|-
TGTGCCAGCAGCTTCGGGGATTACTATGGCTACACCTTC
CASSFGDYYGYTF
>TRBJ2-7|-|TRBV6-5|TRBD1
TGTGCCAGCAGTACTCTCAGGGGGACCTACGAGCAGTACTTC
CASSTLRGTYEQYF
>TRBJ2-5|-|TRBV5-1|TRBD1
TGCGCCAGCAGCCCGGGGACAGTCACCCAAGAGACCCAGTACTTC
CASSPGTVTQETQYF
>TRBJ2-7|-|TRBV6-5|TRBD1
TGTGCCAGTCGGGACAGGCTAAAAAGCTACGAGCAGTACTTC
CASRDRLKSYEQYF
>TRBJ1-6|-|TRBV2|-
TGTGCCAGCAGTGAGTTCCAGGTGAATTCACCCCTCCACTTT
CASSEFQVNSPLHF
>TRBJ1-6|-|TRBV27|-
TGTGCCAGCACCCCTCTCGGGAGGGGCTATAATTCACCCCTCCACTTT
CASTPLGRGYNSPLHF
>TRBJ2-7|-|TRBV10-1|TRBD1
TGCGCCAGCAGTATACTCGGACAGGGTAGCGAGCAGTACTTC
CASSILGQGSEQYF
>TRBJ1-6|-|TRBV30|-
TGTGCCTGGAGCCCGAGTATGTATAATTCACCCCTCCACTTT
CAWSPSMYNSPLHF
>TRBJ2-7|-|TRBV6-2/TRBV6-3|-
TGTGCCAGCAGCCAGAGGGAAGTAGGAGGCTACGAGCAGTACTTC
CASSQREVGGYEQYF
>TRBJ2-3|-|TRBV10-3|TRBD1
TGTGCCACCCTGGGACAGGGGGTGAGCACAGATACGCAGTATTTT
CATLGQGVSTDTQYF